This entry lists 7 T cell receptor beta chains sequenced from one sample in a study of T cell repertoires in cytomegalovirus infection. No cognate antigen is known for these TCRs. A single record per CDR3 protein comes from TCRdb applying MiXCR to the reads. Counted here are hundreds of thousands of distinct CDR3 sequences, about 33% occurring once; the ten biggest clones make up 18%. Sequenced here: cultured PBMCs, sampled from culture after CMV antigen stimulation. All receptors derive from a human donor in good health (CMV status not recorded). Some clones in this sample may be carry-over from other donors' samples.

This chain joins TRBV5-1 and TRBJ2-3; maybe TRBD2 (7 bases). The CDR3 has 14 residues. CDR1 and CDR2 from the germline V gene are SGHRS and YFSETQ. V was cut by 1 base and J by 5 bases, with 11 bases left in between. The CDR3 bases are TGCGCCAGCAGCTTGCGGGGGGCGGAAGATACGCAGTATTTT. This translates into CASSLRGAEDTQYF.

The rearrangement uses TRBV5-1 and TRBJ2-7; no clear D. The CDR3 sequence is 15 residues long. V was cut by 0 bases and J by 0 bases, with 10 bases left in between. In germline, CDR1 is SGHRS, CDR2 YFSETQ. The CDR3 DNA reads as TGCGCCAGCAGCTTGGCCACGGAGAGCTCCTACGAGCAGTACTTC. Protein sequence: CASSLATESSYEQYF.

The rearrangement uses TRBV24-1 and TRBJ2-1; 7 positions agree with TRBD2. Per germline, CDR1 KGHDR and CDR2 SFDVKD. The V and J ends lost 4 bases and 3 bases, in that order; junction bases with no gene match: 14. The CDR3 contains 18 residues. The CDR3 coding sequence is TGTGCCACCAGTGACCGGGGGACTACCCGGGGTCGCTACAATGAGCAGTTCTTC. Its protein is CATSDRGTTRGRYNEQFF.

This clonotype came up a few times. V gene TRBV4-1 combines with J gene TRBJ1-1; tentative D call: TRBD1 (5 bases). V dropped 3 bases and J dropped 5 bases, with 7 bases sitting between them. The CDR3 covers 12 residues. CDR1 and CDR2 from the germline V gene are MGHRA and YSYEKL. DNA of the CDR3: TGCGCCAGCAGCCAGGGGCAAACTGAAGCTTTCTTT. It codes for CASSQGQTEAFF.

This clonotype was picked up many times. This rearrangement joins TRBV7-2 to TRBJ2-1; 10 bases are shared with TRBD2. The junction had 8 bases not matched to a gene; V was cut back by 1 base and J by 5 bases. The CDR3 totals 17 residues. Germline values: CDR1 SGHTA, CDR2 FQGNSA. DNA for the CDR3: TGTGCCAGCAGCTTAGGACGGCTAGCGGGGGTAGACAATGAGCAGTTCTTC. Translating gives CASSLGRLAGVDNEQFF.

This clonotype was picked up a small number of times. The chain links TRBV20-1 to TRBJ1-4; D is unclear. There are 10 residues in the CDR3. The V and J ends lost 0 bases and 9 bases respectively, with 2 bases between them. Germline V lookup: CDR1 DFQATT, CDR2 SNEGSKA (reference sequence). CDR3 nucleotide sequence: TGCAGTGCTAGAGAGAAAAAACTGTTTTTT. Its translation: CSAREKKLFF.

The chain uses TRBV20-1 and TRBJ1-3; D not resolved. Trimming removed 0 bases at V and 0 bases at J, with 12 bases between. Germline V gene sequence: CDR1 DFQATT, CDR2 SNEGSKA (reference sequence). The CDR3 is 16 amino acids. The CDR3 nucleotides read TGCAGTGCTAGAGATAGCGGAGCAAACTCTGGAAACACCATATATTTT. Translated, it gives CSARDSGANSGNTIYF.